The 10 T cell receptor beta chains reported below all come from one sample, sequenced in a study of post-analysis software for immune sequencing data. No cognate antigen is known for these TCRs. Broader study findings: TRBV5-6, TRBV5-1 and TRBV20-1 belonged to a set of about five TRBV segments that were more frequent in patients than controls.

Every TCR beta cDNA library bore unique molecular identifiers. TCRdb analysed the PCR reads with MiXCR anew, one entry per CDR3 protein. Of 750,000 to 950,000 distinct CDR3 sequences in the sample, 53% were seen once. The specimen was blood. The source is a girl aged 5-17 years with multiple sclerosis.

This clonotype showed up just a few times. The CDR3 DNA reads as TGCAGTGCTAAGTCGGGACCGACCTACGAGCAGTACTTC. Residues: CSAKSGPTYEQYF. This sequence joins TRBV20-1 and TRBJ2-7; the D gene could be TRBD1 or TRBD2 (5 bases each). Germline lookup yields CDR1 DFQATT and CDR2 SNEGSKA (reference sequence). V lost 4 bases to trimming and J lost 2 bases, with 12 bases between them. The CDR3 has 13 residues.

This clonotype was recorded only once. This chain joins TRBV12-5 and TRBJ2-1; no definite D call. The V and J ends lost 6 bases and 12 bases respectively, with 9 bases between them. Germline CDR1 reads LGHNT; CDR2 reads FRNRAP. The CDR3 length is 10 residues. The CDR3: CASGVSVQFF. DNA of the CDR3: TGTGCTAGTGGGGTATCGGTGCAGTTCTTC.

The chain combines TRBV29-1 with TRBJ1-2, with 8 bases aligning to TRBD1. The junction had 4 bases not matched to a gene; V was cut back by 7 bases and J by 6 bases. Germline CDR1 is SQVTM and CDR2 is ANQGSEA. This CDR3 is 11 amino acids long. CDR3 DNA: TGCAGCGCAGACAGGGGTGATGGCTACACCTTC. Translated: CSADRGDGYTF.

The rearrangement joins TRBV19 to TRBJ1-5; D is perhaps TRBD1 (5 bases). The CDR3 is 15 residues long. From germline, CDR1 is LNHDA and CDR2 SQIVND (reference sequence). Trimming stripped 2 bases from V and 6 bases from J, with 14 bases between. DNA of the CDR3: TGTGCCAGTAGTATATGGGGGGTGTGGGGTCAGCCCCAGCATTTT. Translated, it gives CASSIWGVWGQPQHF. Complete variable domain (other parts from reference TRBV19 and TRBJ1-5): DGGITQSPKYLFRKEGQNVTLSCEQNLNHDAMYWYRQDPGQGLRLIYYSQIVNDFQKGDIAEGYSVSREKKESFPLTVTSAQKNPTAFYLCASSIWGVWGQPQHFGDGTRLSIL.

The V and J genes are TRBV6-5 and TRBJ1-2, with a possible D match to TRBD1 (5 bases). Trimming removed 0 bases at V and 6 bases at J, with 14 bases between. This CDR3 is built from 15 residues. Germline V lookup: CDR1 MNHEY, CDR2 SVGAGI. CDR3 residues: CASSYSTAGFDGYTF. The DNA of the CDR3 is TGTGCCAGCAGTTACTCGACAGCGGGGTTCGATGGCTACACCTTC.

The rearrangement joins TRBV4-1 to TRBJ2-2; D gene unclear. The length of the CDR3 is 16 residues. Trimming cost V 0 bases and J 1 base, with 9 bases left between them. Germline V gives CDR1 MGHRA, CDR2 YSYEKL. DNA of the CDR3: TGCGCCAGCAGCCAAGAGGTCCTAGAGAACACCGGGGAGCTGTTTTTT. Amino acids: CASSQEVLENTGELFF.

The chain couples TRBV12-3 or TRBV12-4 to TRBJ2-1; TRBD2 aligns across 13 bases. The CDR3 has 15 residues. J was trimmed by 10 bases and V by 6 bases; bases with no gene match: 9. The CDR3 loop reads CASSATSGGVKEQFF. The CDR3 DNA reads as TGTGCCAGCAGCGCCACTAGCGGGGGGGTTAAGGAGCAGTTCTTC.

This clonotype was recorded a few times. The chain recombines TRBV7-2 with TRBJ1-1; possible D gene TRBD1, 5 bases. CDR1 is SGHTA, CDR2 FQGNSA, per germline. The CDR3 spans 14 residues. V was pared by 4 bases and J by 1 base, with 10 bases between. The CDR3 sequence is CASSSGRRNTEAFF. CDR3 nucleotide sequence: TGTGCCAGCAGCTCGGGACGGAGGAACACTGAAGCTTTCTTT.

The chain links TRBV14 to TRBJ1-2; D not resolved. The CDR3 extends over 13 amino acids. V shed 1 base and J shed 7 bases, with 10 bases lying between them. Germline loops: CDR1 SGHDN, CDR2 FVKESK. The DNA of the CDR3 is TGTGCCAGCAGCCAAGTCCCAGCCGGTGGCTACACCTTC. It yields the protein CASSQVPAGGYTF.

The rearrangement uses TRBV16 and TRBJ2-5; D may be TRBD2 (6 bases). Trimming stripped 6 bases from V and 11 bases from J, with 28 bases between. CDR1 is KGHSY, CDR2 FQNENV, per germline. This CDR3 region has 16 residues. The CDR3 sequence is CASSLAGGTGTVVQYF. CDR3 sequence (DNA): TGTGCCAGCAGTCTCGCCGGCGGGACGGGCACTGTTGTGCAGTACTTC.